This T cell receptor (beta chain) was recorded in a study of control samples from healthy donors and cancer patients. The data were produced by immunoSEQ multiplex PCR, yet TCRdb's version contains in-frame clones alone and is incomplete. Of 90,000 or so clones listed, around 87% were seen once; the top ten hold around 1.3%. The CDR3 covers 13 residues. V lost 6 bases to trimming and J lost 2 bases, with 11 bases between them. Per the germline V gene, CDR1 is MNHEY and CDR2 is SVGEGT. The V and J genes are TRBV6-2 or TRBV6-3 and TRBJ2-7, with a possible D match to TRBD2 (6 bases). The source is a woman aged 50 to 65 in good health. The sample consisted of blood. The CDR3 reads CASSWGLAYEQYF. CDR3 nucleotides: TGTGCCAGCAGCTGGGGACTTGCCTACGAGCAGTACTTC.